The 10 T cell receptor beta chains listed next were all sequenced from one sample in a study of tissue T cells after allogeneic stem cell transplantation (dated by TCRdb to about 2022). Libraries were made using the immunoSEQ multiplex PCR assay. Imported from immuneACCESS, the table was reduced by TCRdb to in-frame sequences with V and J called. These copies leave out some clones; in studies compared against another copy, an unresolved V gene accounts for under half, and the cause of the remainder is not known. The sample table contains some 48,000 clones; only one count was recorded for approximately 73% of them. Of the sample, about 0.71% is held by the ten largest clones. The sample taken for sequencing was sorted cells pooled from one or two spleens. The receptor set was obtained from a pool of C57BL/6 mice in good health.

Regarding this clone: Mouse gene names apply. The read ends 1 residue shy of where the CDR3 ends; the end is completed using the germline J gene. The chain recombines TRBV24 with TRBJ1-3, with D maybe TRBD1 (6 bases). This CDR3 contains 16 residues. The V and J ends lost 5 bases and 0 bases respectively, with 14 bases between them. CDR1 is KGHTA and CDR2 is FRNEEI in the germline V gene. CDR3 DNA, as far as it was read: TGTGCCAGCAGTTCCCGGGACAAGAATTCTGGAAATACGCTCTAT. Translated: CASSSRDKNSGNTLY. The whole CDR3 protein reads CASSSRDKNSGNTLYF.

A note on this clone: Gene labels here are mouse ones. The DNA ends 1 residue before the CDR3 does, and the rest of the CDR3 is filled in from the germline J gene. V usage is TRBV13-2 and J usage is TRBJ2-5; a possible D gene is TRBD1 (6 bases). This CDR3 is built from 15 residues. The germline gives CDR1 NNHNN, CDR2 SYGAGS (reference sequence). Trimming pared 3 bases from V and 2 bases from J, leaving 13 bases between. The CDR3: CASGGAQGGQDTQYF. The sequenced part of the CDR3 DNA is TGTGCCAGCGGTGGGGCACAGGGAGGCCAAGACACCCAGTAC.

As for this clone: Germline and genes here are mouse. The observed sequence ends 1 residue before the CDR3 terminus, with the missing tail filled in from the germline J gene. The V call is TRBV13-2, the J call TRBJ2-4; TRBD1 agrees at 8 bases. The germline CDR1 and CDR2 sequences are NNHNN and SYGAGS (reference sequence). With V trimmed by 2 bases and J by 6 bases, 5 bases remained unmatched. The CDR3 length is 14 residues. The CDR3 spells CASGDARGRNTLYF. The part of the CDR3 DNA that was read is TGTGCCAGCGGTGACGCCAGGGGGCGTAACACCTTGTAC.

Worth noting for this clone: Gene names are mouse gene names. The DNA ends 1 residue before the CDR3 does, and the rest of the CDR3 is filled in from the germline J gene. The genes are TRBV31 and TRBJ2-4, with 9 nucleotides matching TRBD2. Germline V gene data show CDR1 as GKSSPN and CDR2 as SITVG. The CDR3 runs to 13 residues. Trimming cost V 2 bases and J 6 bases; bases outside gene matches: 3. CDR3 sequence reads: CAWSLGGRNTLYF. CDR3 bases read: TGTGCCTGGAGTTTGGGGGGGCGGAACACCTTGTAC. Combining the CDR3 with reference TRBV31 and TRBJ2-4 gives the whole variable domain AQTIHQWPVAEIKAVGSPLSLGCTIKGKSSPNLYWYWQATGGTLQQLFYSITVGQVESVVQLNLSASRPKDDQFILSTEKLLLSHSGFYLCAWSLGGRNTLYFGAGTRLSVL.

This clone was recorded once. Germline and genes: mouse. The CDR3 reads CASSLGFSNERLFF. The DNA read from the CDR3 is TGTGCCAGCTCTCTCGGCTTTTCCAACGAAAGATTATTT. The J gene is TRBJ1-4, the V gene TRBV12-1; D unresolved. The read ends 1 residue early relative to the CDR3; the germline J gene fills the gap. From germline, CDR1 is SGHSN and CDR2 HYEKVE. The ends were cut back, 0 bases at V and 0 bases at J, with 4 bases in the middle. The CDR3 length is 14 residues. Complete variable domain (other parts from reference TRBV12-1 and TRBJ1-4): DSGVVQSPRHIIKEKGGRSVLTCIPISGHSNVVWYQQTLGKELKFLIQHYEKVERDKGFLPSRFSVQQFDDYHSEMNMSALELEDSAMYFCASSLGFSNERLFFGHGTKLSVL.

Regarding this clone: Mouse gene names and germline throughout. The read ends 1 residue before the CDR3 terminus; that terminus is restored from the germline J gene. The genes are TRBV5 and TRBJ2-3; D is uncertain. Germline loops: CDR1 LGHNA, CDR2 YNLKQL (reference sequence). This CDR3 has 14 amino acids. V lost 2 bases and J lost 1, with 7 bases in between. This chain's CDR3 is CASSQPEGAETLYF. Incomplete CDR3 DNA: TGTGCCAGCAGCCAACCAGAAGGTGCAGAAACGCTGTAT.

This clone showed up just a few times. Genes and germline come from the mouse. Sequencing ends 1 residue short of the CDR3 end; the germline J gene provides the rest. The V call is TRBV24, the J call TRBJ2-7; 7 bases line up with TRBD1. The junction had 9 bases not matched to a gene; V was cut back by 6 bases and J by 4 bases. Looked up from germline, CDR1 is KGHTA and CDR2 is FRNEEI. The CDR3 covers 14 residues. CDR3 DNA (partial): TGTGCCAGCAGGCCCGACAGGGAAGAATATGAACAGTAC. Translating gives CASRPDREEYEQY. The entire CDR3 is CASRPDREEYEQYF.

In the case of this clone: Gene and germline names: mouse. The read is 1 residue too short to cover the CDR3 end, so that end is filled in from the germline J gene. V usage is TRBV12-1 and J usage is TRBJ1-3; D possibly corresponds to TRBD1 (5 bases). Looked up from germline, CDR1 is SGHSN and CDR2 is HYEKVE. Trimming shortened V by 0 bases and J by 4 bases, and 9 bases separated the two germline ends. CDR3 length equals 14 residues. Incomplete CDR3 DNA: TGTGCCAGCTCTCTCGGGGGGTTAGGAAATACGCTCTAT. It translates to CASSLGGLGNTLY. The CDR3 reads in full as CASSLGGLGNTLYF.

A word on this clone: Germline and genes: mouse. The observed sequence ends 1 residue before the CDR3 terminus, with the missing tail filled in from the germline J gene. This rearrangement joins TRBV26 to TRBJ1-5, with D possibly matching TRBD1 (6 bases). The CDR3 runs to 14 residues. V gave up 6 bases and J gave up 3 bases, with 12 bases separating them. From germline, CDR1 is KGHPV and CDR2 FQNQEV (reference sequence). CDR3 sequence reads: CASSLNRANQAPLF. CDR3 DNA (partial): TGTGCCAGCAGCCTCAACAGGGCCAACCAGGCTCCGCTT.

Remarks on this clone: The genes are named according to mouse. From the germline J gene comes the end of the CDR3, since the read stops 1 residue before it. The rearrangement joins TRBV13-2 to TRBJ2-2, with D unclear. The V end was cut by 1 base, the J end by 2 bases, with 9 bases between. Germline values: CDR1 NNHNN, CDR2 SYGAGS (reference sequence). This CDR3 is built from 15 residues. The CDR3 bases that were read are TGTGCCAGCGGTGATAGGCCTTATAACACCGGGCAGCTCTAC. It specifies CASGDRPYNTGQLY. The full CDR3 protein reads CASGDRPYNTGQLYF.